This record concerns one T cell receptor (beta chain) sequence. This clonotype appeared many times. Its target antigen remains unknown. One base away there is no much larger clone; base qualities are not given. Based on the germline V gene (reference sequence), the CDR1 and CDR2 sequences are LNHDA and SQIVND. Trimming removed 4 bases from V and 2 bases from J; the gene matches leave 7 bases unexplained. The CDR3 holds 15 amino acids from the cysteine to the phenylalanine. Just CDR3 DNA is preserved here, 45 bases in frame from base 1. The record originates from a study of T cells in Graves' hyperthyroidism and ophthalmopathy (dated by TCRdb to 2018 to 2020). For context, the study as a whole: Peripheral blood was collected at initial diagnosis, before any treatment. The 100 discovery patients were divided at random into training and test sets in a 7:3 ratio. To identify distinguishing TCR V-J signatures, a discovery cohort of 90 to 100 patients was used, comprising approximately 40 with Graves' ophthalmopathy and about 59 with stable Graves' hyperthyroidism. Whether ophthalmopathy could be predicted prospectively was tested in an independent validation cohort made up of under 20 hyperthyroidism patients plus 17 patients who later progressed to ophthalmopathy. After blood sampling, hyperthyroidism patients were treated with methimazole at a starting dose of 30 mg daily, and ophthalmopathy patients were treated with high-dose intravenous methylprednisolone. TCR Vbeta CDR3 sequencing of around 130 peripheral blood samples (over 40 ophthalmopathy, 75 hyperthyroidism and roughly 17 progressor patients) is reported in the paper. The study also compared thyroid tissue and blood T-cell repertoires from roughly 6 Graves' hyperthyroidism patients. Study-wide findings and limitations: Sample size was not statistically predetermined, and investigators were not blinded to group allocation. A model built on a 13 V-J signature distinguished ophthalmopathy from stable hyperthyroidism, reaching 87.88% sensitivity and 81% to 83% specificity in cross-validation and 80%/75% in testing. In validation, progression to ophthalmopathy was predicted by the model with 70.59% sensitivity and around 76% specificity, a median of approximately 6.5 months before onset. Most expanded thyroid clonotypes (frequency above 0.001) were also detected in blood, a finding suggesting that blood repertoires may reflect thyroid immune responses.

The TCR beta CDR3 regions were amplified from the RNA transcripts. The first round of RT-PCR for the TCR CDR3 was performed with the HTBI primer set and the Qiagen OneStep RT-PCR kit. A second multiplex PCR round built the libraries, followed by size selection and purification. Libraries were sequenced paired-end with 100 bp reads on an Illumina HiSeq2000. As for how the authors treated the data: SOAPnuke was used to process the raw data, throwing out any read that contained adapters or uncalled bases, had a mean Phred below 15, or lacked an exact constant-primer or identifier match. High-quality paired reads were merged using COPE v1.2.5, and each unique nucleotide sequence was defined as a clonotype. MiTCR v1.1 was used to align the clonotypes against IMGT TRBV, TRBD and TRBJ reference segments. Analysis was restricted to V-J combinations with a frequency above 0.0001, which covered over 98% of repertoires. The TCS score was defined as the ratio of F50 (clonal expansion) to E x V (chaos), calculated using BLOSUM62-based TCRdist between CDR3 peptides within each V-J. Welch's t-statistics and random forest reduced just over 500 V-J features to roughly 13, which were used in a naive Bayes classifier (R e1071). TCRdb reworked the public reads: Q25 trimming with fastp, MiXCR clone assembly, productive beta chains retained. Every entry covers one CDR3 protein and lists the most common genes and DNA from its rows. The V and J calls and clone size are TCRdb's, not the authors'. The table for this sample lists some 690,000 distinct CDR3 sequences; 17% of them were counted only once. Around a sixth of the sample is in the top ten clones.

Graves' hyperthyroidism was defined as stable when no progression to ophthalmopathy occurred over 18 months of follow-up. Hyperthyroidism patients were aged 18 to 65 years and newly diagnosed, with disease duration of less than 2 months. Exclusion was applied to patients with uncontrolled infections, other autoimmune diseases, pregnancy or lactation. Diagnoses relied on clinical symptoms, serum thyroxine and TRAb, thyroid ultrasound and orbital computed tomography. PBMCs were separated from roughly 10 ml of fresh peripheral blood using Ficoll-Paque density gradient centrifugation. Total RNA was extracted with Trizol reagent, and quality was checked on an Agilent 2100 Bioanalyzer.

The chain links TRBV19 with TRBJ1-2, with 7 bases aligning to TRBD1. The TCR comes from a man aged 50-59 years with Graves' hyperthyroidism. Sequencing was performed on blood. For the CDR3, the sequence is CASSTLRTGNYGYTF. The DNA is TGTGCCAGTAGTACCCTCAGGACAGGAAACTATGGCTACACCTTC.